This T cell receptor beta chain was captured in a study of early T cells in non-severe SARS-CoV-2 infection. Study summary: Chains were unpaired, as sequencing was done on bulk RNA from unsorted whole blood.

In the library, individual cDNA molecules carried attached unique molecular identifiers. TCRdb recomputed calls from the 5' RACE reads with MiXCR, one row per CDR3 protein. The data hold about 30,000 distinct CDR3 sequences, with under 5% observed a single time. Germline V gene sequence: CDR1 SGHRS, CDR2 YFSETQ. The CDR3 loop spans 12 amino acids. Trimming took 5 bases from V and 10 from J; bases not matched to a gene: 6. Study findings and constraints: Anti-spike CD8 responses were favored in VDJdb matching, and private and CD4 specificities were missed.

At least ten counts were recorded for this clonotype. Its target is unknown. The V and J genes are TRBV5-1 and TRBJ2-1, with TRBD2 matching over 7 bases. This sequence originates from an adult who was a healthcare worker with PCR-confirmed SARS-CoV-2 infection or an uninfected control (not recorded which). Sequences were obtained from whole blood. As DNA, the CDR3 is TGCGCCAGCAGACCGACTAGCTCAGAGCAGTTCTTC. Its protein is CASRPTSSEQFF.